The 2 T cell receptor beta chains listed next were all sequenced from one sample in a study of blood T cell repertoires in COVID-19. Only in-frame clones appear in the TCRdb table, and some are missing; sequencing was by immunoSEQ multiplex PCR. The data show 200,000 to 300,000 clones, with 70% to 90% seen just once and more than 0.95% held by the top ten. The sample was PBMCs or T cells enriched from blood (not recorded which). Source of these receptors: a woman aged 35 to 49 with acute COVID-19.

The genes are TRBV7-9 and TRBJ2-7; 8 bases align to TRBD1. With V trimmed by 4 bases and J by 6 bases, 14 bases remained unmatched. Germline values: CDR1 SEHNR, CDR2 FQNEAQ (reference sequence). The CDR3 runs 16 residues. CDR3 sequence (DNA): TGTGCCAGCAGCTCCCGGGACCAGGGGGCGACGGGCGAGCAGTACTTC. Translated: CASSSRDQGATGEQYF.

V is TRBV5-1 and J is TRBJ2-1; a possible D gene is TRBD2 (6 bases). This CDR3 region has 13 residues. Trimming stripped 4 bases from V and 11 bases from J, with 16 bases between. Germline V gene lookup returns CDR1 SGHRS and CDR2 YFSETQ. The CDR3 DNA reads as TGCGCCAGCAGCCCAACCGAAAGCGGGCAGCAGTTCTTC. As protein: CASSPTESGQQFF.